This T cell receptor beta chain appears in the sequencing data of a study of cytomegalovirus exposure and HLA in healthy donors. Overall study: Across 350 to 500 genotyped donors, around 80% landed in the Caucasian-associated ancestry cluster. Study-level points and caveats: Cytomegalovirus-associated status was assigned to approximately 160 TCR beta chains. Highest at DRB1 and lowest at HLA-C, TCR association rates differed among HLA loci in a later analysis. Certain indistinguishable V segments, among them TRBV6-2 and TRBV6-3, were excluded.

Germline V lookup: CDR1 SGHTA, CDR2 FQGTGA. The CDR3 runs 15 residues. Trimming took off 2 bases at V and 4 bases at J, with 11 bases between the two ends. Note on this clone: The antigen is undetermined.

PCR employed 60 Vbeta and 13 Jbeta primers. Method: immunoSEQ multiplex PCR; TCRdb's copy keeps in-frame clones and lacks some. The table lists 210,000 or so clones, roughly 79% of them singletons, with 0.58% in the top ten. This chain uses TRBV7-3 with TRBJ2-2, with D possibly TRBD2 on 7 matching bases. The source is a woman aged 35 to 49 in good health and CMV-seronegative. Sequencing was performed on PBMCs. CDR3 loop: CASSLLGGATGELFF. The CDR3, as DNA: TGTGCCAGCAGCTTACTAGGGGGGGCCACCGGGGAGCTGTTTTTT.